Each of the 11 T cell receptor beta chains below was sequenced from the same sample in a study of blood T cell repertoires in COVID-19. This table comes from immunoSEQ multiplex PCR, and its TCRdb copy is limited to in-frame clones, with some not included. The repertoire holds about 54,000 clones, with approximately 88% as singletons. The sequencing input was peripheral blood. The receptors come from a human donor in a cohort sampled during active COVID-19.

The rearrangement uses TRBV7-7 and TRBJ2-3; possible D gene TRBD1, 6 bases. CDR3 length equals 14 residues. V dropped 3 bases and J dropped 2 bases, with 9 bases sitting between them. CDR1 SSHAT and CDR2 FNYEAQ come from the germline V gene (reference sequence). This chain's CDR3 is CASSLDRNTDTQYF. Here the CDR3 DNA reads TGTGCCAGCAGCTTGGACAGAAACACAGATACGCAGTATTTT.

V and J are TRBV25-1 and TRBJ2-5; the match to TRBD2 covers 8 bases. CDR3 length equals 16 residues. With V trimmed by 3 bases and J by 7 bases, 13 bases remained unmatched. CDR1 and CDR2 from the germline V gene are MGHDK and SYGVNS. The CDR3 region has the DNA TGTGCCAGCAGTGATCCCAACACGGGAGGGTATGGGACCCAGTACTTC. Translating it yields CASSDPNTGGYGTQYF. The whole variable domain, remainder taken from reference TRBV25-1 and TRBJ2-5, is EADIYQTPRYLVIGTGKKITLECSQTMGHDKMYWYQQDPGMELHLIHYSYGVNSTEKGDLSSESTVSRIRTEHFPLTLESARPSHTSQYLCASSDPNTGGYGTQYFGPGTRLLVL.

The chain has TRBV18 and TRBJ2-2, with a tentative D call TRBD1 (5 bases). Germline loops: CDR1 KGHSH, CDR2 LQKENI. V lost 6 bases to trimming and J lost 3 bases, with 11 bases between them. This CDR3 contains 14 residues. The CDR3, as DNA: TGTGCCAGCTCCACAGGTCGGGACACCGGGGAGCTGTTTTTT. Amino acids: CASSTGRDTGELFF.

The chain couples TRBV2 to TRBJ2-3; TRBD1 is a possible D gene (6 bases). Germline CDR1 is SNHLY and CDR2 is FYNNEI. Trimming shortened V by 1 base and J by 3 bases, and 8 bases separated the two germline ends. The CDR3 covers 14 residues. CDR3 DNA: TGTGCCAGCAGTGAAGTCAGGGGAACAGATACGCAGTATTTT. It is translated as CASSEVRGTDTQYF.

This clone showed up just once. The genes are TRBV7-7 and TRBJ2-5; 9 positions match TRBD2. The germline gives CDR1 SSHAT, CDR2 FNYEAQ (reference sequence). CDR3 length equals 17 residues. With V trimmed by 5 bases and J by 1 base, 11 bases remained unmatched. CDR3 bases: TGTGCCAGCAGCCCGCTGCGCGGACTAGCGACCCAAGAGACCCAGTACTTC. It is translated as CASSPLRGLATQETQYF.

The genes are TRBV2 and TRBJ2-7; D is uncertain. Germline values: CDR1 SNHLY, CDR2 FYNNEI. Between the trimmed V and J ends, which lost 5 bases and 6 bases, there was a span of 8 bases. The length of the CDR3 is 11 residues. CDR3 loop: CASSRASEQYF. The CDR3 DNA follows: TGTGCCAGCAGTCGAGCCTCCGAGCAGTACTTC.

The chain couples TRBV18 to TRBJ2-6, with TRBD1 identical over 10 bases. CDR3 length: 18 residues. Trimming at V came to 1 base and at J to 2 bases, leaving 5 bases not matched to a gene. Germline values: CDR1 KGHSH, CDR2 LQKENI. DNA for the CDR3: TGTGCCAGCTCACCACGGACGACAGGGGGCACTGGGGCCAACGTCCTGACTTTC. Its translation: CASSPRTTGGTGANVLTF.

This chain connects TRBV4-1 to TRBJ1-5, with a weak D call TRBD1 (5 bases). Germline lookup yields CDR1 MGHRA and CDR2 YSYEKL. The CDR3 runs 15 residues. Trimming shortened V by 5 bases and J by 7 bases, and 18 bases separated the two germline ends. CDR3 bases: TGCGCCAGCAGCGTGTTCCGGGGGGTTGAACAGCCCCAGCATTTT. It yields the protein CASSVFRGVEQPQHF.

This chain joins TRBV11-3 and TRBJ2-2; 13 nucleotides align to TRBD2. This CDR3 spans 17 amino acids. The V and J ends lost 5 bases and 9 bases, in that order; junction bases with no gene match: 12. Germline CDR1 is SGHNT and CDR2 is YENEEA. CDR3 nucleotide sequence: TGTGCCAGCAGCGGTCCGATGGGGACTAGCGGGGCACGGGAGCTGTTTTTT. Residues: CASSGPMGTSGARELFF.

The chain has TRBV6-5 and TRBJ1-5, with D perhaps TRBD1 (6 bases). The germline CDR1 and CDR2 sequences are MNHEY and SVGAGI. The ends were cut back, 6 bases at V and 4 bases at J, with 16 bases in the middle. This CDR3 is 15 amino acids long. As DNA, the CDR3 is TGTGCCAGCAGACTTGCCTACAGGGTAAATCAGCCCCAGCATTTT. It yields the protein CASRLAYRVNQPQHF.

J is TRBJ1-6 and V is TRBV9; D might be TRBD1 (6 bases). Germline V gene sequence: CDR1 SGDLS, CDR2 YYNGEE. V gave up 4 bases and J gave up 7 bases, with 18 bases separating them. This CDR3 has 16 residues. The CDR3 DNA sequence: TGTGCCAGCAGCCCTCAAAGGACAGCTTTAAATTCACCCCTCCACTTT. Translating gives CASSPQRTALNSPLHF.